One T cell receptor (beta chain) is described in this entry. Its antigen is still unknown. The sample holds no much larger clone one base away, and base qualities are not on file. These data belong to a study of T cells in tumors after PD-1 blockade (dated by TCRdb to the late 2010s). General notes on the study: Patients were excluded if they had prior checkpoint blockade, use of systemic immunosuppressants, or recent radiotherapy or other anti-cancer therapy within 4 weeks. Ongoing daily vismodegib 150 mg was also given to a subset of patients during anti-PD-1 treatment. Paired single-cell RNA and TCR sequencing was performed on site-matched tumors from BCC or SCC patients before and after anti-PD-1 therapy. Patients were treated with either pembrolizumab 200 mg every 3 weeks or cemiplimab 350 mg every 2 weeks. Clinical response was assessed using RECIST version 1.1. To compare clonotypes in blood and tumor, bulk TCR sequencing was done on around 9 peripheral blood samples taken from a handful of patients. An average of about 110,000 TCR templates (range about 21,000-257,772) and 35,000 to 45,000 unique clonotypes was obtained for peripheral blood samples. On the study overall, not on this receptor specifically: About 41% of tumor TCR clonotypes were found in blood, and some novel exhausted tumor clones appeared in pre-treatment blood, suggesting peripheral recruitment. Where the novel T cell clones came from was not determined, and possible sources could include lymphoid organs or rare unexpanded clones inside the tumor or in the tumor periphery.

V was cut back by 4 bases and J by 6 bases, leaving a gap of 17 bases between them. CDR1 LGHDT and CDR2 YNNKEL were looked up in the germline V gene (reference sequence). The CDR3 runs 15 residues from the cysteine to the phenylalanine. The kept DNA is CDR3 alone, 45 bases in frame from the first base. The intended sense of this specimen's time point label: before anti-PD-1 therapy. For bulk TCRbeta sequencing, genomic DNA was extracted from tumor biopsies or peripheral blood, and input amounts ranged from 616 ng to 6,004 ng. Every patient had histologically proven advanced or metastatic basal or squamous cell carcinoma and was a poor candidate for surgical resection. The basal cell carcinoma cohort comprised more than 10 patients, of whom about eight had bulk tumor TCR sequencing. The immunoSEQ platform was used for deep TCRbeta sequencing. As for the original processing: For further analysis, only productive rearrangements were exported from the immunoSEQ Analyzer. Bulk TCRbeta clonotypes were assigned T cell phenotypes by matching to single-cell RNA+TCR-seq clones sharing the same TCRbeta sequence. Clone enrichment in tumor was computed as tumor frequency divided by PBMC frequency from bulk TCR sequencing. GLIPH was used to sort TCRs into specificity groups, which are clusters of distinct TCRs that likely recognize common antigens through shared CDR3 motifs. In TCRdb, the immuneACCESS table is reduced to in-frame sequences with V and J assigned. These tables do not hold every clone; where another copy was compared, an unresolved V gene accounts for under half, and the others remain unexplained. V and J calls and clone size follow that table, whereas D and trimming were derived from the DNA. The sample has over 30,000 clones on record, around 80% of them singletons. Jointly, the top ten make up approximately 38% of the sample.

The origin of this receptor is a human donor with basal cell carcinoma. Material: PBMCs, obtained before anti-PD-1 treatment. Recombination linked TRBV3-1 (or the pseudogene TRBV3-2) to TRBJ2-3; the D gene cannot be resolved beyond TRBD1 or TRBD2, each matching 5 bases. Here is the DNA: TGTGCCAGCAGCCCTATGAGCGGTAGGGGTGATACGCAGTATTTT. This codes for CASSPMSGRGDTQYF.